These 9 T cell receptor beta chains were sequenced from one sample in a study of regulatory T cells in long-lasting Graves disease. Time point reported: newly diagnosed GD, antithyroid drugs for less than 3 months. Construction of the TCR library relied on RNA isolated from PBMCs. Arm-PCR with iRepertoire HTBI primers amplified the CDR3 regions for these TCR beta libraries. TCRdb independently ran MiXCR on the multiplex PCR reads; one entry per CDR3 protein. The data hold 450,000 to 600,000 distinct CDR3 sequences, with about 17% observed a single time. The data were also submitted as part of a second study, on T cells in Graves' hyperthyroidism and ophthalmopathy.

The input for sequencing was peripheral blood mononuclear cells (PBMCs), taken at new diagnosis, from a patient treated with antithyroid drugs. The receptor source for this set is a man aged 35-49 years with Graves disease.

The sample holds many counts of this clonotype. The J gene is TRBJ2-7, the V gene TRBV3-1, with D unclear. From germline, CDR1 is LGHDT and CDR2 YNNKEL (reference sequence). V gave up 2 bases and J gave up 6 bases, with 17 bases separating them. The CDR3 is 15 residues long. The CDR3, as DNA: TGTGCCAGCAGCCAAACCGGGCCCATACCGGGCGAGCAGTACTTC. Amino acids: CASSQTGPIPGEQYF.

A word on this clonotype: This may stem from a read error, because a much larger clone lies one nucleotide away. The chain employs TRBV6-2 or TRBV6-3 and TRBJ1-1; D unresolved. Germline-derived CDR1 and CDR2 are MNHEY and SVGEGT. V was cut by 8 bases and J by 4 bases, with 14 bases left in between. The CDR3 runs 13 residues. The CDR3: CASGETFSTEAFF. CDR3 DNA: TGTGCCAGCGGAGAGACGTTCAGCACTGAAGCTTTCTTT.

This clonotype was observed a few times. The chain links TRBV10-3 to TRBJ1-4; D is ambiguous. Looked up from germline, CDR1 is ENHRY and CDR2 is SYGVKD. The CDR3 spans 13 residues. The V end lost 4 bases, the J end lost 0 bases, and 3 bases lay between the germline ends. CDR3 sequence: CAISVATNEKLFF. The CDR3 DNA is TGTGCCATCAGTGTTGCAACTAATGAAAAACTGTTTTTT.

This clonotype appeared many times. The J gene is TRBJ1-2, the V gene TRBV20-1; TRBD1 is a possible D gene (5 bases). The CDR3 extends over 14 amino acids. Germline V gene sequence: CDR1 DFQATT, CDR2 SNEGSKA (reference sequence). V lost 0 bases and J 5 bases, leaving 13 bases between the germline ends. The CDR3 region is CSARDPGGLYGYTF. CDR3 nucleotides: TGCAGTGCTAGAGATCCGGGGGGATTGTATGGCTACACCTTC.

CDR3 amino acids: CASSNQLTHTNYGYTF. The CDR3 DNA follows: TGTGCCAGCAGTAACCAATTGACACATACAAACTATGGCTACACCTTC. This rearrangement joins TRBV28 to TRBJ1-2; D not resolved. Germline V lookup: CDR1 MDHEN, CDR2 SYDVKM. The CDR3 is made up of 16 amino acids. Trimming left V 5 bases short and J 2 bases short, with 18 bases between.

This clonotype was observed a few times. The J gene is TRBJ2-5, the V gene TRBV12-3 or TRBV12-4; TRBD2 agrees at 10 bases. The CDR3 is made up of 15 amino acids. V was pared by 3 bases and J by 4 bases, with 5 bases of the junction left unmatched. In nucleotides, the CDR3 is TGTGCCAGCAGTTTGGCGCTAGCGGGAGTAGAGACCCAGTACTTC. Amino acids: CASSLALAGVETQYF.

The table lists this clonotype with many counts. This chain joins TRBV6-2 or TRBV6-3 and TRBJ2-7; D is undetermined. V was pared by 3 bases and J by 5 bases, with 14 bases between. CDR1 is MNHEY and CDR2 is SVGEGT in the germline V gene. The CDR3 is 14 amino acids. The CDR3 protein is CASSYTLFDDEQYF. CDR3 coding DNA: TGTGCCAGCAGTTATACCCTATTTGATGACGAGCAGTACTTC.

This clonotype was seen at least ten times. This chain uses TRBV2 with TRBJ2-7; 12 nucleotides line up with TRBD1. The germline V gene has CDR1 SNHLY and CDR2 FYNNEI. This CDR3 has 15 amino acids. J gave up 6 bases and V 6 bases, and 9 bases lay outside the gene matches. The CDR3 here is CASRAWGQGALEQYF. In nucleotides, the CDR3 is TGTGCCAGCAGAGCTTGGGGACAGGGGGCTCTCGAGCAGTACTTC.

This rearrangement joins TRBV28 to TRBJ1-4; 7 bases match TRBD1. V gave up 6 bases and J gave up 8 bases; unmatched junction bases: 6. The CDR3 covers 13 residues. Germline V gives CDR1 MDHEN, CDR2 SYDVKM. Written as DNA, the CDR3 is TGTGCCAGCAGCCGACAGGGTAGGGAAAAACTGTTTTTT. The encoded protein is CASSRQGREKLFF.